The T cell receptor (beta chain) described here comes from a study of blood T cell repertoires in COVID-19. Original handling: Reference gene primers were amplified, and this amplification served to estimate nucleated cell counts. Here immunoSEQ multiplex PCR was the method, and the copy in TCRdb shows in-frame clones only, minus some. V and J calls and clone size are as listed in that table; D and trimming were resolved from the DNA. The sample records approximately 250,000 clones, over 75% being singletons. The germline V gene encodes CDR1 LGHNA and CDR2 YSLEER. The length of the CDR3 is 14 residues. V lost 1 base and J 7 bases, leaving 10 bases between the germline ends.

The sample taken for sequencing was peripheral blood. V gene TRBV4-3 combines with J gene TRBJ2-2, with D maybe TRBD1 (5 bases). The sequence derives from a man in his fifties or sixties with COVID-19, enrolled during active disease. CDR3 amino acids: CASSQVGAGGELFF. Written as DNA, the CDR3 is TGCGCCAGCAGCCAAGTTGGGGCAGGCGGGGAGCTGTTTTTT.